This T cell receptor (beta chain) was observed in a study of siplizumab effects on memory and regulatory T cells. Regarding the study as a whole: Proliferating siplizumab-culture Tregs lacked confirmation of suppressive function. Only a minority of proliferating CD4+ or CD8+ clones had an assignable naive or memory phenotype, with roughly 80-96% lacking one.

This CDR3 has 16 amino acids. V gave up 4 bases and J gave up 3 bases; unmatched junction bases: 9. From germline, CDR1 is LNHDA and CDR2 SQIVND (reference sequence). The table came from immunoSEQ multiplex PCR; TCRdb's copy has only in-frame clones and leaves some out. The sample gives some 100,000 clones, roughly 93% of which show up once; over 0.15% is in the top ten. With respect to this clone: Its matching antigen is unknown.

The chain recombines TRBV19 with TRBJ1-5; 7 positions agree with TRBD1. The sample consisted of non-Treg CD4+ T cells sorted from blood. This sequence originates from a human donor in good health. The CDR3 is CASSTLGTASNQPQHF. CDR3 sequence (DNA): TGTGCCAGTAGTACCTTGGGGACAGCGTCCAATCAGCCCCAGCATTTT.